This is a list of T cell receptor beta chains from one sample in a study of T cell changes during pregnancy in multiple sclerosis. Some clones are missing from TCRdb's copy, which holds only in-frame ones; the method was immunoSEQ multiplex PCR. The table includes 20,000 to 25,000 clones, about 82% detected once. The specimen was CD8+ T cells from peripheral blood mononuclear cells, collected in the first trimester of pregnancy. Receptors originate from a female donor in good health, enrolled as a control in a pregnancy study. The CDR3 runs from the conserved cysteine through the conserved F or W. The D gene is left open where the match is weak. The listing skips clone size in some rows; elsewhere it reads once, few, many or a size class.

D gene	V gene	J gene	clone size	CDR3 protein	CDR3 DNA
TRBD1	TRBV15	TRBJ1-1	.	CATSRGWDRGPPEAFF	TGTGCCACCAGCAGAGGATGGGACAGGGGGCCCCCTGAAGCTTTCTTT
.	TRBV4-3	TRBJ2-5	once	CASSQTGRETQYF	TGCGCCAGCAGCCAAACAGGAAGGGAGACCCAGTACTTC
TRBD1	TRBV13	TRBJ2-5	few	CASSLGTGVLRETQYF	TGTGCCAGCAGCTTAGGGACAGGGGTGTTGAGAGAGACCCAGTACTTC
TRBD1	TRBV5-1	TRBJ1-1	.	CASSLVQGGVTEAFF	TGCGCCAGCAGCTTGGTGCAAGGGGGCGTGACTGAAGCTTTCTTT
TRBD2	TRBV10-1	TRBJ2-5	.	CASSETSGVAGTQYF	TGCGCCAGCAGTGAGACTAGCGGGGTCGCTGGGACCCAGTACTTC
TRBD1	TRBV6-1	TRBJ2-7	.	CASSELSRLYRGYEQYF	TGTGCCAGCAGTGAATTGAGTAGGCTGTACAGGGGTTACGAGCAGTACTTC
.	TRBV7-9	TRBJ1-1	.	CASSLVVTEAFF	TGTGCCAGCAGCTTAGTCGTCACTGAAGCTTTCTTT
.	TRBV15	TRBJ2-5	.	CATSRVSGTQYF	TGTGCCACCAGCAGAGTTAGCGGGACCCAGTACTTC
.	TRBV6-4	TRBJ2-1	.	CASSEASQGEQFF	TGTGCCAGCAGTGAGGCGAGTCAGGGAGAGCAGTTCTTC
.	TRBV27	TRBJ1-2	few	CASRPGEDYGYTF	TGTGCCAGCAGACCTGGCGAGGACTATGGCTACACCTTC
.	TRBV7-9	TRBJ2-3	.	CASSPTGSSTDTQYF	TGTGCCAGCAGTCCCACAGGTTCTAGCACAGATACGCAGTATTTT
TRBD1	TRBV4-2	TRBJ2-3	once	CASSPGQGETDTQYF	TGTGCCAGCAGCCCCGGACAGGGCGAAACAGATACGCAGTATTTT
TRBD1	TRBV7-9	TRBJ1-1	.	CASSLGAGGYTEAFF	TGTGCCAGCAGCCTTGGGGCAGGGGGGTACACTGAAGCTTTCTTT
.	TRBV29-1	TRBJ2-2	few	CSWGTEGGELFF	TGCAGCTGGGGTACAGAGGGCGGGGAGCTGTTTTTT
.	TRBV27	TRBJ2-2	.	CASSLSATGELFF	TGTGCCAGCAGTTTAAGCGCTACCGGGGAGCTGTTTTTT
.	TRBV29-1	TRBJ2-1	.	CSVEDPPISGIDNEQFF	TGCAGCGTTGAAGACCCCCCCATTAGCGGTATTGATAATGAGCAGTTCTTC
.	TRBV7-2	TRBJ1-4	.	CASSLSPGLGEKLFF	TGTGCCAGCAGCTTATCGCCAGGGCTCGGGGAAAAACTGTTTTTT
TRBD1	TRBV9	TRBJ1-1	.	CASSVALGPQGVNTEAFF	TGTGCCAGCAGCGTAGCCCTGGGCCCCCAGGGGGTGAACACTGAAGCTTTCTTT
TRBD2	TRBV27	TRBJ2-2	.	CASSGGAGELFF	TGTGCCAGCAGCGGGGGGGCCGGGGAGCTGTTTTTT
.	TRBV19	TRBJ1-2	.	CASSAALGDYGYTF	TGTGCCAGTAGTGCTGCCTTAGGAGACTATGGCTACACCTTC
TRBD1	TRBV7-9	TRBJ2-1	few	CASSLGTGQFF	TGTGCCAGCAGCCTCGGGACAGGGCAGTTCTTC
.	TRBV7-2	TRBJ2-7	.	CASSTSWGSYEQYF	TGTGCCAGCAGTACTAGTTGGGGTTCCTACGAGCAGTACTTC
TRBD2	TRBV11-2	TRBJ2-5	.	CASSLAGLAEETQYF	TGTGCCAGCAGCTTGGCCGGACTAGCCGAAGAGACCCAGTACTTC
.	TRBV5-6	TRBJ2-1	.	CASSLRSSASSYNEQFF	TGTGCCAGCAGCTTGCGTAGTAGCGCCAGCTCCTACAATGAGCAGTTCTTC
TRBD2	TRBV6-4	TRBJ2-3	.	CASSRTSGSTDTQYF	TGTGCCAGCAGCCGGACTAGCGGGAGCACAGATACGCAGTATTTT
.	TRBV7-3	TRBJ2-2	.	CASSLDTPDAGELFF	TGTGCCAGCAGCCTGGACACCCCGGACGCCGGGGAGCTGTTTTTT
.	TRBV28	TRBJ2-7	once	CASSLGQGGYEQYF	TGTGCCAGCAGTTTGGGGCAGGGAGGTTACGAGCAGTACTTC